The next 11 T cell receptor beta chains were all read from a single sample in a study of cytotoxic CD8 clonotypes in ibrutinib-treated CLL. Produced via immunoSEQ multiplex PCR; TCRdb's table is partial and in-frame only. This table holds 150,000 to 200,000 clones, roughly 88% found once. The specimen was PBMCs, collected at disease progression, from a patient treated with ibrutinib. The source of these receptors is a human donor with chronic lymphocytic leukemia.

The V call is TRBV28, the J call TRBJ2-7, with 7 bases matching TRBD2. Per the germline V gene, CDR1 is MDHEN and CDR2 is SYDVKM. The V gene end was trimmed by 6 bases and the J gene end by 0 bases; junction bases not matched to a gene: 5. The CDR3 has 14 amino acids. This chain's CDR3 is CASREAGHSYEQYF. DNA of the CDR3: TGTGCCAGCAGGGAAGCGGGGCACTCCTACGAGCAGTACTTC.

The chain combines TRBV11-2 with TRBJ1-3; TRBD1 might be the D (5 bases). Trimming cost V 5 bases and J 0 bases, with 14 bases left between them. Germline CDR1 is SGHAT and CDR2 is FQNNGV. There are 16 residues in the CDR3. CDR3 loop: CASSLTGSFSGNTIYF. CDR3 DNA: TGTGCCAGCAGCCTTACAGGCTCCTTCTCTGGAAACACCATATATTTT.

The chain has TRBV5-4 and TRBJ2-2; tentative D call: TRBD1 (6 bases). Germline values: CDR1 SGHNT, CDR2 YYREEE (reference sequence). Trimming took off 2 bases at V and 0 bases at J, with 14 bases between the two ends. The CDR3 consists of 17 residues. The CDR3 sequence is CASSFGTTLTNTGELFF. The CDR3 nucleotides are TGTGCCAGCAGCTTTGGGACAACCCTTACGAACACCGGGGAGCTGTTTTTT. Complete variable domain (other parts from reference TRBV5-4 and TRBJ2-2): ETGVTQSPTHLIKTRGQQVTLRCSSQSGHNTVSWYQQALGQGPQFIFQYYREEENGRGNFPPRFSGLQFPNYSSELNVNALELDDSALYLCASSFGTTLTNTGELFFGEGSRLTVL.

The chain combines TRBV5-1 with TRBJ2-5; D might be TRBD1 (6 bases). V was shortened by 1 base and J by 3 bases, with 16 bases between the two germline ends. Germline values: CDR1 SGHRS, CDR2 YFSETQ. The CDR3 is 16 amino acids. The CDR3, as DNA: TGCGCCAGCAGCTTGAACTTACAGGGCATCGAAGAGACCCAGTACTTC. Encoded protein: CASSLNLQGIEETQYF.

The J gene is TRBJ1-2, the V gene TRBV5-1; the match to TRBD1 covers 9 bases. Trimming cost V 0 bases and J 3 bases; bases outside gene matches: 3. CDR1 is SGHRS, CDR2 YFSETQ, per germline. This CDR3 spans 15 amino acids. DNA for the CDR3: TGCGCCAGCAGCTTGGTTCGGACAGGGGACTATGGCTACACCTTC. Encoded protein: CASSLVRTGDYGYTF.

V and J are TRBV9 and TRBJ2-3, with 8 bases identical to TRBD1. Trimming at V came to 0 bases and at J to 0 bases, leaving 0 bases not matched to a gene. The CDR3 totals 15 residues. Germline CDR1 and CDR2: SGDLS and YYNGEE. The CDR3 sequence is CASSVGTGSTDTQYF. The CDR3 DNA reads as TGTGCCAGCAGCGTAGGGACAGGGAGCACAGATACGCAGTATTTT.

V and J are TRBV19 and TRBJ2-7; a weak D match, TRBD1 (6 bases). The V end was cut by 5 bases, the J end by 2 bases, with 13 bases between. Per germline, CDR1 LNHDA and CDR2 SQIVND (reference sequence). The CDR3 extends over 14 amino acids. Here the CDR3 reads CASSPYRETYEQYF. The DNA for the CDR3 is TGTGCCAGTAGTCCTTACAGGGAGACCTACGAGCAGTACTTC.

V usage is TRBV9 and J usage is TRBJ2-1, with D maybe TRBD2 (5 bases). The CDR3 contains 15 residues. Per germline, CDR1 SGDLS and CDR2 YYNGEE. Trimming stripped 0 bases from V and 6 bases from J, with 13 bases between. Here the CDR3 reads CASSVGYGLSNEQFF. The CDR3 region has the DNA TGTGCCAGCAGCGTAGGTTACGGACTCAGCAATGAGCAGTTCTTC.

The chain joins TRBV29-1 to TRBJ2-7; D is perhaps TRBD2 (7 bases). Deletions cut 3 bases from V and 4 bases from J, with 25 bases between. The V gene's germline CDR1 is SQVTM and CDR2 ANQGSEA. The CDR3 extends over 17 amino acids. The CDR3 protein is CSVEGGQGTTSLYEQYF. CDR3 sequence (DNA): TGCAGCGTTGAGGGAGGGCAGGGGACCACCTCTCTATACGAGCAGTACTTC.

The CDR3 nucleotides read TGTGCCAGCAGCTTAGACGTTAGAAACTTCTATGGCTACACCTTC. Amino acids: CASSLDVRNFYGYTF. This rearrangement joins TRBV7-8 to TRBJ1-2; no definite D call. V lost 1 base, J lost 4 bases, and 13 bases lay in between. CDR3 length equals 15 residues. Germline CDR1 SGHVS, CDR2 FQNEAQ.

The chain has TRBV11-1 and TRBJ2-5; 8 bases fit TRBD2. The CDR3 contains 14 residues. V trimming: 5 bases; J trimming: 1 base; junction bases outside the gene matches: 3. CDR1 and CDR2 from the germline V gene are SGHAT and FQDESV (reference sequence). The CDR3 here is CASSRGGPQETQYF. CDR3 nucleotide sequence: TGTGCCAGCAGCCGGGGGGGCCCCCAAGAGACCCAGTACTTC.